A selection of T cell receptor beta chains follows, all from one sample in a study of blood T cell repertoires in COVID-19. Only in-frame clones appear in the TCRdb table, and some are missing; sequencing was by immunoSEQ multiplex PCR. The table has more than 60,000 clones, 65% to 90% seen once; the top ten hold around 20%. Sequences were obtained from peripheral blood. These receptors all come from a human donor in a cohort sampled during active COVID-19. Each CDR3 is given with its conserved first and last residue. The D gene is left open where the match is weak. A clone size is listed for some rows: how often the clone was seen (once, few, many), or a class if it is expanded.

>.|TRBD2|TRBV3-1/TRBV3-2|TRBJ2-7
TGTGCCAGCACCCGACGACTAGCGGGGTCCTACGAGCAGTACTTC
CASTRRLAGSYEQYF
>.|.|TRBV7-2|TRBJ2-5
TGTGCCAGCAGGGGCGGGACAGCCCAAGAGACCCAGTACTTC
CASRGGTAQETQYF
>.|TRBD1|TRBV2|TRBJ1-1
TGTGCCAGCAAGACAGGGATTGAAGCTTTCTTT
CASKTGIEAFF
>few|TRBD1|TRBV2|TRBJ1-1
TGTGCCAGCAGTGACCTAGGGACAGTGAACACTGAAGCTTTCTTT
CASSDLGTVNTEAFF
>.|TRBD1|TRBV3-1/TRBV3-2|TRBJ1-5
TGTGCCAGCAGCCAAGAGGGGACAGGGTTTCAGCCCCAGCATTTT
CASSQEGTGFQPQHF
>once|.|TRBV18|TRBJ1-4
TGTGCCAGCTCACGTGGAGCAACTAATGAAAAACTGTTTTTT
CASSRGATNEKLFF
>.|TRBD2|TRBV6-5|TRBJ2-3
TGTGCCAGCAGCCCCCGGGGGGGAGCTACGCAGTATTTT
CASSPRGGATQYF
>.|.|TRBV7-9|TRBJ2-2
TGTGCCAGCAGCCAGACAGGGAGGACCACCGGGGAGCTGTTTTTT
CASSQTGRTTGELFF
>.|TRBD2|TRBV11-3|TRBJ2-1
TGTGCCAGCAGCTTACTAGCGGGGGGTTACAATGAGCAGTTCTTC
CASSLLAGGYNEQFF
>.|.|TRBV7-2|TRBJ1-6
TGTGCCAGCAGCTTAGATAGATCACCCCTCCACTTT
CASSLDRSPLHF
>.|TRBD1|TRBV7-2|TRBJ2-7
TGTGCCAGCAGCACCGGGACAGGGACCAACGAGCAGTACTTC
CASSTGTGTNEQYF
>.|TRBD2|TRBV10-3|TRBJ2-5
TGTGCCACCACCCTAGGAAGTAGCGGGGAATCGGAGACCCAGTACTTC
CATTLGSSGESETQYF
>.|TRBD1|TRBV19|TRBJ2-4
TGTGCCAGTAGCTACCGTACAGGGGTAGACATTCAGTACTTC
CASSYRTGVDIQYF
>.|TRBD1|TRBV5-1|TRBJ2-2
TGCGCCAGCAGTAAGGACAGGCACAACACCGGGGAGCTGTTTTTT
CASSKDRHNTGELFF
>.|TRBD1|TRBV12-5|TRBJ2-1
TGTGCTAGTGCGCAGGGGGCCTACAATGAGCAGTTCTTC
CASAQGAYNEQFF
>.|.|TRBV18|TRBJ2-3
TGTGCCAGCTCACCACGGAGGCCAGACTCAGCAGATACGCAGTATTTT
CASSPRRPDSADTQYF
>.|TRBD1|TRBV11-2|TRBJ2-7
TGTGCCAGCAGCACGACAGGGGGCTACGAGCAGTACTTC
CASSTTGGYEQYF
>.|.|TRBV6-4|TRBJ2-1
TGTGCCAGCAGCCTGCGGGCGGTTGGAGGTGAGCAGTTCTTC
CASSLRAVGGEQFF
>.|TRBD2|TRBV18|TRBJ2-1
TGTGCCAGCTCAACTAGCGGGGGGCCCGGACTCAATGAGCAGTTCTTC
CASSTSGGPGLNEQFF
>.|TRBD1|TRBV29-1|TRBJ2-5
TGCAGCGGAAGGACAGGGGAGGGAGAGACCCAGTACTTC
CSGRTGEGETQYF
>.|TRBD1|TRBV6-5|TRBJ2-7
TGTGCCAGCACCGATGCAGGGGGCAGAGAGCAGTACTTC
CASTDAGGREQYF
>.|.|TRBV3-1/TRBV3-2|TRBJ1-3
TGTGCCAGCAGCCAGACGAGCGTATCTAACACCATATATTTT
CASSQTSVSNTIYF